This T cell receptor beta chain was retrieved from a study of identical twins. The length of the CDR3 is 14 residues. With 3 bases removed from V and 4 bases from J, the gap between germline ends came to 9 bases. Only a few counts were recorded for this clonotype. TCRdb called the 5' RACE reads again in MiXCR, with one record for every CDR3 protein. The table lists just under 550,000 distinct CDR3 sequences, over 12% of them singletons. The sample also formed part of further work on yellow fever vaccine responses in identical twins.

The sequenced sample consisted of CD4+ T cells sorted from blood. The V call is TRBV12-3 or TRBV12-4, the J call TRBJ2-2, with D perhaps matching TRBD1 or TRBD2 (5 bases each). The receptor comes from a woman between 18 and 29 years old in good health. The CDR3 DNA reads TGTGCCAGCAGTTTTTTTGGGGGCACCGGGGAGCTGTTTTTT. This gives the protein CASSFFGGTGELFF.